These 13 T cell receptor beta chains were all obtained from the same sample, sequenced in a study of response to subunit inactivated influenza vaccine (dated by TCRdb to between 2018 and 2020). Library creation used RT-PCR. Sequencing was performed on an Illumina HiSeq 2500. The public reads were quality trimmed at Q25 with fastp and then assembled into clones with MiXCR by TCRdb, keeping productive beta chains. CDR3 protein sequences are deduplicated, and each keeps its most common genes and DNA. The sample yields hundreds of thousands of distinct CDR3 sequences; more than 15% were counted once. Jointly, the top ten make up more than 9% of the sample. Sequencing used PBMCs from blood, obtained approximately 13 days after vaccination. These receptors all come from a man in his fifties who received an inactivated influenza vaccine. Donor details come from another sample of the same person, matched by shared clones.

The genes are TRBV3-1 and TRBJ2-5, with a tentative D call TRBD1 (6 bases). V gave up 4 bases and J gave up 3 bases, with 12 bases separating them. Germline V gene lookup returns CDR1 LGHDT and CDR2 YNNKEL (reference sequence). The length of the CDR3 is 14 residues. CDR3 residues: CASSPWTEEETQYF. The CDR3 DNA is TGTGCCAGCAGCCCGTGGACAGAAGAAGAGACCCAGTACTTC.

This clonotype was counted ten times or more. The chain combines TRBV28 with TRBJ1-2; D call uncertain. The CDR3 sequence is 14 residues long. Per the germline V gene, CDR1 is MDHEN and CDR2 is SYDVKM. V lost 3 bases and J 4 bases, leaving 12 bases between the germline ends. The CDR3 DNA follows: TGTGCCAGCAGTTTGGGCAGGAGAATCTATGGCTACACCTTC. Amino acids: CASSLGRRIYGYTF.

The chain's CDR3 is CSVELLMRETQYF. The CDR3 DNA follows: TGCAGCGTTGAACTCCTCATGCGGGAGACCCAGTACTTC. The J gene is TRBJ2-5, the V gene TRBV29-1; no clear D gene. Trimming pared 2 bases from V and 5 bases from J, leaving 12 bases between. The CDR3 loop spans 13 amino acids. Germline V lookup: CDR1 SQVTM, CDR2 ANQGSEA.

The chain joins TRBV24-1 to TRBJ1-5, with D tentatively TRBD1 (5 bases). Germline CDR1 is KGHDR and CDR2 is SFDVKD. This CDR3 comprises 15 residues. Deletions cut 2 bases from V and 1 base from J, with 8 bases between. The CDR3 here is CATSDSRGSNQPQHF. In nucleotides, the CDR3 is TGTGCCACCAGTGATTCCCGGGGCAGCAATCAGCCCCAGCATTTT.

This sequence joins TRBV7-3 and TRBJ2-6, with unresolved D. The germline CDR1 and CDR2 sequences are SGHTA and FQGTGA. CDR3 length: 16 amino acids. With 5 bases removed from V and 2 bases from J, the gap between germline ends came to 13 bases. CDR3 nucleotides: TGTGCCAGCAGCCACGTCTTGGGCACTGGGGCCAACGTCCTGACTTTC. It is translated as CASSHVLGTGANVLTF.

This clonotype was seen more than once but under ten times. The V and J genes are TRBV6-5 and TRBJ2-3; 9 bases agree with TRBD2. V gave up 3 bases and J gave up 3 bases; unmatched junction bases: 10. Germline V CDR1 and CDR2: MNHEY, SVGAGI. The CDR3 is made up of 17 amino acids. In DNA, the CDR3 is TGTGCCAGCAGTTATAGGATTAGCGGGAGTAGAACAGATACGCAGTATTTT. Its translation is CASSYRISGSRTDTQYF.

This clonotype was seen more than once but under ten times. The chain has TRBV7-9 and TRBJ1-2; D perhaps matches TRBD1 (6 bases). This CDR3 contains 15 residues. V lost 8 bases and J lost 0, with 16 bases in between. CDR1 SEHNR and CDR2 FQNEAQ come from the germline V gene (reference sequence). The CDR3 reads CASFLGQGPNYGYTF. For the CDR3, the DNA is TGTGCCAGCTTCTTGGGTCAGGGGCCTAACTATGGCTACACCTTC.

The V gene is TRBV3-1, the J gene TRBJ2-5; no clear D. Trimming stripped 5 bases from V and 7 bases from J, with 8 bases between. CDR1 is LGHDT, CDR2 YNNKEL, per germline (reference sequence). CDR3 length equals 11 residues. CDR3 nucleotides: TGTGCCAGCAGCGACATAGGGACCCAGTACTTC. Translating it yields CASSDIGTQYF.

The CDR3 DNA reads as TGTGCCAGCAGCTTGAGCCGGGATGAAGCTTTCTTT. Translation: CASSLSRDEAFF. The chain employs TRBV7-9 and TRBJ1-1; D is undetermined. Deletions cut 3 bases from V and 7 bases from J, with 9 bases between. Germline V CDR1 and CDR2: SEHNR, FQNEAQ (reference sequence). The CDR3 contains 12 residues.

V usage is TRBV14 and J usage is TRBJ2-1; 10 nucleotides align to TRBD2. The length of the CDR3 is 20 residues. Germline lookup yields CDR1 SGHDN and CDR2 FVKESK. V dropped 4 bases and J dropped 2; count of bases not matched to a gene: 17. The CDR3 bases are TGTGCCAGCAGCCCTACCTTTCTAGCGGGAGTACTAAAAACCTACAATGAGCAGTTCTTC. Its translation is CASSPTFLAGVLKTYNEQFF.

Ten or more counts support this clonotype. V usage is TRBV7-2 and J usage is TRBJ2-3; no firm D call. The CDR3 totals 13 residues. With 5 bases removed from V and 0 bases from J, the gap between germline ends came to 6 bases. CDR1 and CDR2 (germline): SGHTA, FQGNSA. CDR3 loop: CASSHTSTDTQYF. CDR3 in DNA: TGTGCCAGCAGCCATACTAGCACAGATACGCAGTATTTT.

This clonotype has more than one count but fewer than ten. The chain joins TRBV14 to TRBJ2-5; D is undetermined. This CDR3 has 13 amino acids. Germline-derived CDR1 and CDR2 are SGHDN and FVKESK. Trimming removed 5 bases at V and 2 bases at J, with 9 bases between. The CDR3 nucleotides read TGTGCCAGCAGCACACGTCGGCAAGAGACCCAGTACTTC. Its translation is CASSTRRQETQYF.

This clonotype turned up a few times. The chain uses TRBV6-1 and TRBJ2-1; D ambiguous. There are 14 residues in the CDR3. Germline V lookup: CDR1 MNHNS, CDR2 SASEGT. V lost 5 bases and J 0 bases, leaving 8 bases between the germline ends. CDR3 sequence reads: CASSPGPSYNEQFF. CDR3 bases: TGTGCCAGCAGTCCCGGGCCCTCCTACAATGAGCAGTTCTTC.